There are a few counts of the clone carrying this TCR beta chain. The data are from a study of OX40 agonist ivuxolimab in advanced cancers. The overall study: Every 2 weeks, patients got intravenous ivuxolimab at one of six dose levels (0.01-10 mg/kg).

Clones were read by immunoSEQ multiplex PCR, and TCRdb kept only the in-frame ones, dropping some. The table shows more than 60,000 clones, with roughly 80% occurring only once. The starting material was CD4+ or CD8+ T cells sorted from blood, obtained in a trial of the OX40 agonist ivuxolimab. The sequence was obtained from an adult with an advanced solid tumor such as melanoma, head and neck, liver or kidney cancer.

CDR3 region: CASSPMRSQETQYF. The DNA of the CDR3 is TGTGCCAGCAGCCCGATGAGGAGCCAAGAGACCCAGTACTTC. The V call is TRBV11-1, the J call TRBJ2-5, with no clear D. This CDR3 is built from 14 residues. CDR1 is SGHAT and CDR2 is FQDESV in the germline V gene (reference sequence). V shed 5 bases and J shed 1 base, with 11 bases lying between them.